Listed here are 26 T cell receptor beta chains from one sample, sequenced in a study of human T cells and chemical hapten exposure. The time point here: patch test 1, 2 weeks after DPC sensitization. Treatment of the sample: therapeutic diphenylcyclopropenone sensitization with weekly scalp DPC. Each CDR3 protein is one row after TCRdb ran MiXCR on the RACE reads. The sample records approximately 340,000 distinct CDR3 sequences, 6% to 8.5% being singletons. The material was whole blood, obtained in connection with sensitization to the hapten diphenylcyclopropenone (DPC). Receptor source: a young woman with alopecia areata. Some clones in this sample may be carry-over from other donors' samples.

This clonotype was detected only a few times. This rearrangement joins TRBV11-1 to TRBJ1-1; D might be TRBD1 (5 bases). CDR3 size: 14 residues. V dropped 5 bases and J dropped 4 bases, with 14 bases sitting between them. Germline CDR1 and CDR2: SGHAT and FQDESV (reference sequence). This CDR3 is CASSPRVSATEAFF. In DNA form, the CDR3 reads TGTGCCAGCAGCCCCAGGGTCTCGGCCACTGAAGCTTTCTTT. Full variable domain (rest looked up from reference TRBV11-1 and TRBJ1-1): EAEVAQSPRYKITEKSQAVAFWCDPISGHATLYWYRQILGQGPELLVQFQDESVVDDSQLPKDRFSAERLKGVDSTLKIQPAELGDSAMYLCASSPRVSATEAFFGQGTRLTVV.

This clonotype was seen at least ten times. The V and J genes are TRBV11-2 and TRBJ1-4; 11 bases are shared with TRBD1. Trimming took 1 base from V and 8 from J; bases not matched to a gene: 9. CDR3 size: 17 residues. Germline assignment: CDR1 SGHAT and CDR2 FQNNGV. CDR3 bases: TGTGCCAGCAGCTTAGCCGGAATGGGACAGGGGGACGAAAAACTGTTTTTT. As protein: CASSLAGMGQGDEKLFF. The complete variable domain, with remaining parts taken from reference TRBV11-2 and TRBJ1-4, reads EAGVAQSPRYKIIEKRQSVAFWCNPISGHATLYWYQQILGQGPKLLIQFQNNGVVDDSQLPKDRFSAERLKGVDSTLKIQPAKLEDSAVYLCASSLAGMGQGDEKLFFGSGTQLSVL.

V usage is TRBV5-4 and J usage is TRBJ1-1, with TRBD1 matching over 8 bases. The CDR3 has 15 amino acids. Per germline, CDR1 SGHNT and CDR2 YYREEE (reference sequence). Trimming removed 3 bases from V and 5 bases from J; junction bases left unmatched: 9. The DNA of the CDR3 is TGTGCCAGCAGCTCCCATACAGGGGGAGTGACTGAAGCTTTCTTT. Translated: CASSSHTGGVTEAFF.

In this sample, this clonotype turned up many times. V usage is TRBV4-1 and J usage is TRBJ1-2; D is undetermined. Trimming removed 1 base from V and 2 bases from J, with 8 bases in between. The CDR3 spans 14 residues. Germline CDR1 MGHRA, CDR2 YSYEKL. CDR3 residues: CASSQATENYGYTF. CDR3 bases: TGCGCCAGCAGCCAAGCGACTGAAAACTATGGCTACACCTTC.

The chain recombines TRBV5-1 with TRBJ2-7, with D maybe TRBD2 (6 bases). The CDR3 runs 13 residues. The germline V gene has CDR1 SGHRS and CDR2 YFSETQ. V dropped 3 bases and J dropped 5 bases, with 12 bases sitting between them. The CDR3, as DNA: TGCGCCAGCAGCTCACTTCGCGGGGACGAGCAGTACTTC. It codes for CASSSLRGDEQYF.

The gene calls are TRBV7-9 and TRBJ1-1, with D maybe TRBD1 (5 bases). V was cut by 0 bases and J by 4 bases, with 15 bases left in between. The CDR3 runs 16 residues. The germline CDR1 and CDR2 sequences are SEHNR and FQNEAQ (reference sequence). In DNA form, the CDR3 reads TGTGCCAGCAGCTTAGCTGGGGCGGCAGGGAGCACTGAAGCTTTCTTT. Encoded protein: CASSLAGAAGSTEAFF.

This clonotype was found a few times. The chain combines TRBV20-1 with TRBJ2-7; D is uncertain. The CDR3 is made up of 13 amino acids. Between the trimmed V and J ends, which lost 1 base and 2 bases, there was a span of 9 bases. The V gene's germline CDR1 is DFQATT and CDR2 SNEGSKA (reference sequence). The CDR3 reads CSARVGTPYEQYF. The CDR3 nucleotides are TGCAGTGCTAGAGTGGGCACCCCCTACGAGCAGTACTTC.

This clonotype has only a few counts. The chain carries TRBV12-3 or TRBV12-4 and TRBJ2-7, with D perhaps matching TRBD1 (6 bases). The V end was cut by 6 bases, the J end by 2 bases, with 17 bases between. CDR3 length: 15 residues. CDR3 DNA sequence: TGTGCCAGCAGCCCTTACCGGGACAAGCCCTACGAGCAGTACTTC. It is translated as CASSPYRDKPYEQYF.

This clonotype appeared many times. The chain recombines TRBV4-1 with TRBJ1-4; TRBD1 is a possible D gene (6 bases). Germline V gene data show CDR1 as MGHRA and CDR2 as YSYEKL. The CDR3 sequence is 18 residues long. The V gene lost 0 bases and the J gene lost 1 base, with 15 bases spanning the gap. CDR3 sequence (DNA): TGCGCCAGCAGCCAAGAATATCGGGGGCGCCGAACTAATGAAAAACTGTTTTTT. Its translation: CASSQEYRGRRTNEKLFF.

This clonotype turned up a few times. The CDR3 is CSASPQGLAGTNPYNEQFF. Here the CDR3 DNA reads TGCAGTGCTAGCCCCCAGGGACTAGCGGGAACAAACCCCTACAATGAGCAGTTCTTC. V is TRBV20-1 and J is TRBJ2-1; 13 positions agree with TRBD2. This CDR3 is built from 19 residues. Germline V CDR1 and CDR2: DFQATT, SNEGSKA (reference sequence). Unmatched junction bases numbered 13, after V lost 3 bases and J lost 2 bases.

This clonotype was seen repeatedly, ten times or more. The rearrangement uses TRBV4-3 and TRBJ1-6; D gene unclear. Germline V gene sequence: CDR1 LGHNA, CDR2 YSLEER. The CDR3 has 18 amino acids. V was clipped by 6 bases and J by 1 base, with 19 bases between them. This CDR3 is CASSRFNPTSSYNSPLHF. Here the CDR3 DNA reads TGCGCCAGCAGTCGTTTTAACCCTACCAGTTCCTATAATTCACCCCTCCACTTT.

The CDR3 DNA sequence: TGTGCCAGCAGTACCGGGACAGGGAGTACTGAAGCTTTCTTT. Translation: CASSTGTGSTEAFF. This rearrangement joins TRBV6-2 or TRBV6-3 to TRBJ1-1; 9 positions match TRBD1. From germline, CDR1 is MNHEY and CDR2 SVGEGT. The CDR3 length is 14 residues. Losses at the gene ends were 5 bases for V and 5 bases for J; bases not matched to a gene: 6.

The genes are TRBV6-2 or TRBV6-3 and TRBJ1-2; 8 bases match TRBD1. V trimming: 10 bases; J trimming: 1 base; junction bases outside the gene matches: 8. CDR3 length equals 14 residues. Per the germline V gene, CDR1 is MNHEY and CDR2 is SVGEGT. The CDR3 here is CATVRTGSNYGYTF. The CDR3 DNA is TGTGCCACCGTGCGGACAGGGAGTAACTATGGCTACACCTTC.

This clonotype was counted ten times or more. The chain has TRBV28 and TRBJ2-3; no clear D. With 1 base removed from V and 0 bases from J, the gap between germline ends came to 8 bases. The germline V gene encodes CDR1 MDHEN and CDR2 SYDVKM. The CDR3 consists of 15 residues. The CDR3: CASSLFGQSTDTQYF. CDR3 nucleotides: TGTGCCAGCAGTTTATTCGGGCAGAGCACAGATACGCAGTATTTT.

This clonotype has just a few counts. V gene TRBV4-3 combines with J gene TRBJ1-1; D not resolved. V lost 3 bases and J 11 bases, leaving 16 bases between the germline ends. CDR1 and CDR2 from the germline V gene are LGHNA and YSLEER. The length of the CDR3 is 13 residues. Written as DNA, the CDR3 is TGCGCCAGCAGCCACTCTAGCCGGGCGGGGGCTTTCTTT. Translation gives CASSHSSRAGAFF.

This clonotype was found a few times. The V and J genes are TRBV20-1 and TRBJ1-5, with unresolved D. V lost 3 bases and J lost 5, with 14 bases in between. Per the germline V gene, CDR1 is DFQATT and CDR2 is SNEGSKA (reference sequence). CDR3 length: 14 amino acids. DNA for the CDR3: TGCAGTGCTAGCGAGGGAACCCGCGATCAGCCCCAGCATTTT. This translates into CSASEGTRDQPQHF.

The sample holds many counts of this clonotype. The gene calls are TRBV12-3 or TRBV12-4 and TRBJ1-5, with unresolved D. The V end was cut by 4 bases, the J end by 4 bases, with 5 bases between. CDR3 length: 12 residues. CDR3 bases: TGTGCCAGCAGTTCTTTTAATCAGCCCCAGCATTTT. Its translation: CASSSFNQPQHF.

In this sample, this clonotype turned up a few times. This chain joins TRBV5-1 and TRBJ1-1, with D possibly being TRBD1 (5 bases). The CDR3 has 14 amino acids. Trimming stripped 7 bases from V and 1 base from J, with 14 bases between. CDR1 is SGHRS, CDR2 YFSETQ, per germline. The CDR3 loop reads CASLPGLSNTEAFF. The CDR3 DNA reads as TGCGCCAGCCTACCGGGACTTTCGAACACTGAAGCTTTCTTT.

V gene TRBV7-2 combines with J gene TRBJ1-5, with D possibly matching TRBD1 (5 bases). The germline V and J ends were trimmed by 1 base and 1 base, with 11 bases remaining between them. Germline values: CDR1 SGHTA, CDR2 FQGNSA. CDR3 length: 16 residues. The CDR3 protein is CASSLVGATSNQPQHF. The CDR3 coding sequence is TGTGCCAGCAGCTTAGTAGGGGCGACAAGCAATCAGCCCCAGCATTTT.

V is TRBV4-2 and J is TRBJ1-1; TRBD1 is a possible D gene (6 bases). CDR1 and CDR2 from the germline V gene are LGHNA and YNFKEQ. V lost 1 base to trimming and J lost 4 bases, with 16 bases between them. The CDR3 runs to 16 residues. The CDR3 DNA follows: TGTGCCAGCAGCCAAGTCCCCCAGGGGCGAGGCACTGAAGCTTTCTTT. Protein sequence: CASSQVPQGRGTEAFF.

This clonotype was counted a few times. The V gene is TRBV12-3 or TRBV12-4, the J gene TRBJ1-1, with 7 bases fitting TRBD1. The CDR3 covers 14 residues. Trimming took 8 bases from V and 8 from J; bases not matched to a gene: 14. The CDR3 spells CASGSAGGNLEAFF. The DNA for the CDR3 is TGTGCCAGCGGGTCCGCAGGGGGTAATTTGGAAGCTTTCTTT.

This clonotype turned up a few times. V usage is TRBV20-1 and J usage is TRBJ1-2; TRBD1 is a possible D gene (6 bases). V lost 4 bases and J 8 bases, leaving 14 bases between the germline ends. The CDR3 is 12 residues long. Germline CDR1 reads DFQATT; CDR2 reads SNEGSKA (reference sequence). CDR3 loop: CSATTGSWGYTF. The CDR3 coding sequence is TGCAGTGCTACCACAGGGAGTTGGGGCTACACCTTC.

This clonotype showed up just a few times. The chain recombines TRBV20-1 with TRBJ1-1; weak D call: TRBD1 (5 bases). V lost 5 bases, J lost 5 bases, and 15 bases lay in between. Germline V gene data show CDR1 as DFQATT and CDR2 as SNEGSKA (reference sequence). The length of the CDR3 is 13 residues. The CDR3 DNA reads TGCAGTGCTTCCAGGGCCTTGGGAACTGAAGCTTTCTTT. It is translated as CSASRALGTEAFF.

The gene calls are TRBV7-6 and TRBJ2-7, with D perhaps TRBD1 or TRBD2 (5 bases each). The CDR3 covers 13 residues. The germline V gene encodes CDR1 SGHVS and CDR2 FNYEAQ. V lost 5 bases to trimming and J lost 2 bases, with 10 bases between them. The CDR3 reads CASSQSGPYEQYF. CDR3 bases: TGTGCCAGCAGCCAATCGGGGCCCTACGAGCAGTACTTC. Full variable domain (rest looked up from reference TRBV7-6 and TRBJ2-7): GAGVSQSPRYKVTKRGQDVALRCDPISGHVSLYWYRQALGQGPEFLTYFNYEAQQDKSGLPNDRFSAERPEGSISTLTIQRTEQRDSAMYRCASSQSGPYEQYFGPGTRLTVT.

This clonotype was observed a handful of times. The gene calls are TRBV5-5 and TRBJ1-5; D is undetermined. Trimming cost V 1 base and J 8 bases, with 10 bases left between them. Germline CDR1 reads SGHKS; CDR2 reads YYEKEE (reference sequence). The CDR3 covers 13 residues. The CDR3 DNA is TGTGCCAGCAGCTTGAACGTTGGGGAGCCCCAGCATTTT. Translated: CASSLNVGEPQHF.

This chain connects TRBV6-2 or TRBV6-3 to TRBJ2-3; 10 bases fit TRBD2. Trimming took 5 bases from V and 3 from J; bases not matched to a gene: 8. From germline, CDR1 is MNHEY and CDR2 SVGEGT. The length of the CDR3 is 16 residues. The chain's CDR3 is CASSIPGLARTDTQYF. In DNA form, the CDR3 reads TGTGCCAGCAGTATACCGGGACTAGCGAGGACAGATACGCAGTATTTT.